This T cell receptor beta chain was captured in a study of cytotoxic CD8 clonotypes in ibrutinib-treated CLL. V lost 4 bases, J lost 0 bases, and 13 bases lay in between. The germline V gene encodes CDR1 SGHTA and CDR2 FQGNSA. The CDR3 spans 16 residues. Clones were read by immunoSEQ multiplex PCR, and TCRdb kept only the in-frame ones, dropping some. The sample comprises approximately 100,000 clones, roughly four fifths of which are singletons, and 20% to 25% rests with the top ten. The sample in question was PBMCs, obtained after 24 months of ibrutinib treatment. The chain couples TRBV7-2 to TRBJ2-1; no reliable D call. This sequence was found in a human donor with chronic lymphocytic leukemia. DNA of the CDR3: TGTGCCAGCAGCTCCCCCGGGTCCTACTCCTACAATGAGCAGTTCTTC. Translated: CASSSPGSYSYNEQFF.